This TCR beta chain was sequenced for a study of cytomegalovirus exposure and HLA in healthy donors. Germline V gives CDR1 MNHEY, CDR2 SVGAGI. There are 15 residues in the CDR3. The J segment lost 5 bases and the V segment lost 2 bases, leaving 4 bases of the junction unmatched. PCR involved 60 Vbeta and 13 Jbeta primers. Generated by immunoSEQ multiplex PCR, the TCRdb table keeps only in-frame clones and is missing some. The sample holds a few hundred thousand clones, roughly 81% seen once. This clonotype was obtained from a woman aged 40 to 55 in good health and CMV-seropositive. V usage is TRBV6-5 and J usage is TRBJ2-3; 10 bases are a match to TRBD2. Sample: PBMCs. DNA for the CDR3: TGTGCCAGCAGTTACAAACTAGCGGGACAAGATACGCAGTATTTT. It specifies CASSYKLAGQDTQYF.